The 28 T cell receptor beta chains below were found in one sample sequenced in a study of cytomegalovirus exposure and HLA in healthy donors. A multiplex PCR was run with 60 Vbeta primers and 13 Jbeta primers. The repertoire was sequenced with immunoSEQ multiplex PCR; TCRdb's copy has only in-frame clones and lacks some. The sample shows about 160,000 clones, around three quarters of them seen only once. Sequenced sample: PBMCs. The receptors derive from a man under 40 in good health and CMV-seropositive.

The V gene is TRBV29-1, the J gene TRBJ1-2; no clear D gene. Germline V gene sequence: CDR1 SQVTM, CDR2 ANQGSEA. The CDR3 sequence is 11 residues long. Trimming removed 1 base from V and 5 bases from J, with 5 bases in between. The DNA for the CDR3 is TGCAGCGTTGAAGGCGGATATGGCTACACCTTC. Encoded protein: CSVEGGYGYTF.

This chain connects TRBV9 to TRBJ1-1; 8 positions agree with TRBD1. Per the germline V gene, CDR1 is SGDLS and CDR2 is YYNGEE. The CDR3 is 15 residues long. Losses at the gene ends were 0 bases for V and 5 bases for J; bases not matched to a gene: 6. CDR3 nucleotide sequence: TGTGCCAGCAGCGTAGTTTCGGACAGGGCTACTGAAGCTTTCTTT. Amino acids: CASSVVSDRATEAFF. Full variable domain (missing parts from reference TRBV9 and TRBJ1-1): DSGVTQTPKHLITATGQRVTLRCSPRSGDLSVYWYQQSLDQGLQFLIQYYNGEERAKGNILERFSAQQFPDLHSELNLSSLELGDSALYFCASSVVSDRATEAFFGQGTRLTVV.

In nucleotides, the CDR3 is TGCAGCGTTGAAGATAGGCGGTTAAGCACAGATACGCAGTATTTT. Its translation: CSVEDRRLSTDTQYF. The V and J genes are TRBV29-1 and TRBJ2-3; D remains ambiguous. Germline assignment: CDR1 SQVTM and CDR2 ANQGSEA. Deletions cut 0 bases from V and 0 bases from J, with 10 bases between. The length of the CDR3 is 15 residues.

The chain has TRBV5-1 and TRBJ2-6, with 7 bases identical to TRBD2. Germline CDR1 SGHRS, CDR2 YFSETQ. The CDR3 is 18 amino acids. The V segment lost 0 bases and the J segment 0 bases; nucleotides outside the gene matches: 6. This CDR3 is CASSLVGGGGSGANVLTF. The CDR3 DNA reads as TGCGCCAGCAGCTTGGTCGGCGGGGGAGGCTCTGGGGCCAACGTCCTGACTTTC.

This clone showed up just a few times. CDR3 sequence: CAISKDKTQNTIYF. The CDR3 DNA is TGTGCCATCAGTAAGGACAAGACCCAGAACACCATATATTTT. This chain uses TRBV10-3 with TRBJ1-3; TRBD1 is a possible D gene (5 bases). The V gene lost 5 bases and the J gene lost 7 bases, with 15 bases spanning the gap. From germline, CDR1 is ENHRY and CDR2 SYGVKD. The CDR3 has 14 amino acids.

V and J are TRBV4-3 and TRBJ1-3, with D possibly matching TRBD1 (6 bases). V lost 0 bases to trimming and J lost 0 bases, with 12 bases between them. The length of the CDR3 is 17 residues. The germline V gene has CDR1 LGHNA and CDR2 YSLEER. CDR3 coding DNA: TGCGCCAGCAGCCAAGAACCCGACAGGATCTCTGGAAACACCATATATTTT. This encodes CASSQEPDRISGNTIYF.

CDR3 residues: CASSQEIATVGQPQHF. As DNA, the CDR3 is TGCGCCAGCAGCCAAGAAATCGCTACGGTCGGTCAGCCCCAGCATTTT. The chain joins TRBV4-3 to TRBJ1-5; the D is unclear. Trimming cost V 0 bases and J 6 bases, with 15 bases left between them. CDR3 length equals 16 residues. Germline loops: CDR1 LGHNA, CDR2 YSLEER.

The J gene is TRBJ2-3, the V gene TRBV6-4; 11 bases fit TRBD1. V trimming: 0 bases; J trimming: 5 bases; junction bases outside the gene matches: 1. Per the germline V gene, CDR1 is MRHNA and CDR2 is SNTAGT. The CDR3 is made up of 15 amino acids. CDR3 sequence (DNA): TGTGCCAGCAGTGACTCCGGGACAGGGGGAGATACGCAGTATTTT. Residues: CASSDSGTGGDTQYF.

V usage is TRBV28 and J usage is TRBJ2-7, with D tentatively TRBD1 (6 bases). The CDR3 totals 13 residues. Germline V CDR1 and CDR2: MDHEN, SYDVKM. V dropped 5 bases and J dropped 0 bases, with 8 bases sitting between them. The CDR3 DNA follows: TGTGCCAGCAGTCGGGACAACTCCTACGAGCAGTACTTC. The encoded protein is CASSRDNSYEQYF.

This chain links TRBV6-1 with TRBJ2-7, with D unresolved. This CDR3 region has 16 residues. Trimming shortened V by 4 bases and J by 1 base, and 17 bases separated the two germline ends. Germline V gene data show CDR1 as MNHNS and CDR2 as SASEGT. CDR3 sequence reads: CASSAGSPTMSYEQYF. The CDR3 coding sequence is TGTGCCAGCAGTGCCGGGTCCCCGACGATGTCCTACGAGCAGTACTTC.

CDR3 nucleotides: TGTGCCAGCAGGCTACAGGGAAACTCCTACGAGCAGTACTTC. The encoded protein is CASRLQGNSYEQYF. The V and J genes are TRBV7-2 and TRBJ2-7, with D possibly matching TRBD1 (6 bases). CDR1 SGHTA and CDR2 FQGNSA come from the germline V gene. Between the trimmed V and J ends, which lost 6 bases and 0 bases, there was a span of 12 bases. The CDR3 length is 14 residues.

This clone has a handful of counts. This sequence joins TRBV5-4 and TRBJ2-7; 8 nucleotides line up with TRBD1. The ends lost 2 bases at V and 5 bases at J; junction bases unmatched: 9. CDR3 length equals 15 residues. Germline V gene data show CDR1 as SGHNT and CDR2 as YYREEE (reference sequence). The CDR3 DNA reads TGTGCCAGCAGCTTCCAGCGACAGGGGAGCAACGAGCAGTACTTC. Protein: CASSFQRQGSNEQYF. The full variable domain, rest sourced from reference TRBV5-4 and TRBJ2-7, is ETGVTQSPTHLIKTRGQQVTLRCSSQSGHNTVSWYQQALGQGPQFIFQYYREEENGRGNFPPRFSGLQFPNYSSELNVNALELDDSALYLCASSFQRQGSNEQYFGPGTRLTVT.

This chain connects TRBV2 to TRBJ2-3, with 11 bases fitting TRBD2. This CDR3 is built from 16 residues. Germline CDR1 SNHLY, CDR2 FYNNEI. V was pared by 6 bases and J by 4 bases, with 9 bases of the junction left unmatched. The CDR3 DNA reads TGTGCCAGCAGACCTCTTAGCGGGGGGGCTTCAGATACGCAGTATTTT. Amino acids: CASRPLSGGASDTQYF.

V and J are TRBV6-1 and TRBJ1-1; 8 bases are a match to TRBD1. Germline V lookup: CDR1 MNHNS, CDR2 SASEGT. The CDR3 spans 13 residues. J was trimmed by 7 bases and V by 4 bases; bases with no gene match: 5. The CDR3: CASSGRQGSEAFF. The CDR3 DNA is TGTGCCAGCAGTGGCCGACAGGGGAGTGAAGCTTTCTTT.

In nucleotides, the CDR3 is TGTGCCATCAGTGGGACTAGCGGGGAAACAGATACGCAGTATTTT. It specifies CAISGTSGETDTQYF. The J gene is TRBJ2-3, the V gene TRBV10-3; 12 bases map to TRBD2. From germline, CDR1 is ENHRY and CDR2 SYGVKD. The ends lost 4 bases at V and 3 bases at J; junction bases unmatched: 2. There are 15 residues in the CDR3.

This clone occurred once. The rearrangement uses TRBV5-1 and TRBJ2-5, with 7 bases aligning to TRBD1. Germline V gene sequence: CDR1 SGHRS, CDR2 YFSETQ. V gave up 4 bases and J gave up 5 bases; unmatched junction bases: 8. CDR3 length: 14 residues. This chain's CDR3 is CASSPGQASETQYF. As DNA, the CDR3 is TGCGCCAGCAGCCCCGGACAGGCCTCCGAGACCCAGTACTTC.

A single count supports this clone. V is TRBV5-1 and J is TRBJ2-7, with TRBD2 identical over 7 bases. Germline V gene lookup returns CDR1 SGHRS and CDR2 YFSETQ. The V and J ends lost 0 bases and 3 bases, in that order; junction bases with no gene match: 3. The CDR3 runs 14 residues. CDR3 nucleotide sequence: TGCGCCAGCAGCTTGGGGGGCGGGGGCTACGAGCAGTACTTC. Translating it yields CASSLGGGGYEQYF.

The chain links TRBV4-1 to TRBJ2-7; TRBD1 matches at 9 bases. The trim removed 1 base at V and 0 bases at J, leaving 7 bases unmatched. Germline V gene lookup returns CDR1 MGHRA and CDR2 YSYEKL. The CDR3 has 17 residues. CDR3 in amino acids: CASSQVPGTGSSYEQYF. The CDR3 DNA reads as TGCGCCAGCAGCCAAGTACCCGGGACAGGGAGCTCCTACGAGCAGTACTTC.

The rearrangement links TRBV7-2 to TRBJ1-2, with a weak D call TRBD1 (5 bases). Per the germline V gene, CDR1 is SGHTA and CDR2 is FQGNSA. CDR3 length equals 13 residues. Between the trimmed V and J ends, which lost 4 bases and 3 bases, there was a span of 9 bases. CDR3 residues: CASSSDSYYGYTF. For the CDR3, the DNA is TGTGCCAGCAGCTCCGACAGCTACTATGGCTACACCTTC.

The genes are TRBV7-9 and TRBJ1-1; possible D gene TRBD1, 6 bases. The CDR3 length is 14 residues. Trimming shortened V by 5 bases and J by 1 base, and 11 bases separated the two germline ends. The V gene's germline CDR1 is SEHNR and CDR2 FQNEAQ (reference sequence). The CDR3 spells CASSGKQGNTEAFF. The CDR3, as DNA: TGTGCCAGCAGCGGGAAACAGGGGAACACTGAAGCTTTCTTT.

The chain carries TRBV29-1 and TRBJ2-5; no firm D call. This CDR3 spans 11 amino acids. Trimming left V 3 bases short and J 3 bases short, with 5 bases between. Germline V CDR1 and CDR2: SQVTM, ANQGSEA. The CDR3 DNA reads as TGCAGCGTTGAGCGTGAAGAGACCCAGTACTTC. Its translation is CSVEREETQYF.

This chain links TRBV5-4 with TRBJ2-1; D perhaps matches TRBD1 (6 bases). Germline V lookup: CDR1 SGHNT, CDR2 YYREEE (reference sequence). The CDR3 runs to 15 residues. V lost 0 bases to trimming and J lost 5 bases, with 12 bases between them. The CDR3 loop reads CASSLETGFHNEQFF. The CDR3 bases are TGTGCCAGCAGCTTGGAAACAGGGTTCCACAATGAGCAGTTCTTC.

This chain uses TRBV2 with TRBJ2-2, with a tentative D call TRBD2 (5 bases). The CDR3 length is 15 residues. V was pared by 3 bases and J by 4 bases, with 12 bases between. Germline values: CDR1 SNHLY, CDR2 FYNNEI. CDR3 DNA: TGTGCCAGCAGTGACCCGGGGTTAGCCACCGGGGAGCTGTTTTTT. Translating it yields CASSDPGLATGELFF.

V usage is TRBV7-3 and J usage is TRBJ2-7; TRBD1 might be the D (6 bases). Germline V gene lookup returns CDR1 SGHTA and CDR2 FQGTGA. The CDR3 loop spans 13 amino acids. With 0 bases removed from V and 3 bases from J, the gap between germline ends came to 6 bases. The CDR3 region has the DNA TGTGCCAGCAGCTTAACAGGGGGCTACGAGCAGTACTTC. This sequence encodes CASSLTGGYEQYF.

This chain uses TRBV9 with TRBJ2-7; 9 bases match TRBD1. Germline V gene sequence: CDR1 SGDLS, CDR2 YYNGEE. The CDR3 runs to 16 residues. Germline trimming cut 3 bases from V and 3 bases from J; bases unmatched to any gene: 10. DNA for the CDR3: TGTGCCAGCAGCGAGGGGACAGGGAGGGTGGGCTACGAGCAGTACTTC. This sequence encodes CASSEGTGRVGYEQYF. Using reference TRBV9 and TRBJ2-7 for the parts outside the CDR3, the full variable domain is DSGVTQTPKHLITATGQRVTLRCSPRSGDLSVYWYQQSLDQGLQFLIQYYNGEERAKGNILERFSAQQFPDLHSELNLSSLELGDSALYFCASSEGTGRVGYEQYFGPGTRLTVT.

The chain joins TRBV4-1 to TRBJ2-7; no reliable D call. Per germline, CDR1 MGHRA and CDR2 YSYEKL. Trimming removed 3 bases at V and 2 bases at J, with 14 bases between. This CDR3 spans 15 amino acids. The CDR3 nucleotides read TGCGCCAGCAGCCAGCCCTACCAAAACCCCTACGAGCAGTACTTC. Amino acids: CASSQPYQNPYEQYF.

This rearrangement joins TRBV30 to TRBJ2-7; TRBD1 might be the D (6 bases). Trimming stripped 0 bases from V and 6 bases from J, with 9 bases between. Germline CDR1 and CDR2: GTSNPN and SVGIG (reference sequence). CDR3 length: 12 residues. CDR3 loop: CAWSVPGVEQYF. For the CDR3, the DNA is TGTGCCTGGAGTGTACCAGGGGTCGAGCAGTACTTC.

The chain employs TRBV19 and TRBJ2-2, with 12 bases matching TRBD2. Losses at the gene ends were 1 base for V and 3 bases for J; bases not matched to a gene: 6. Germline CDR1 is LNHDA and CDR2 is SQIVND (reference sequence). The CDR3 consists of 18 residues. CDR3 in amino acids: CASSIGTSGGPYTGELFF. The DNA for the CDR3 is TGTGCCAGTAGTATAGGAACTAGCGGGGGGCCATACACCGGGGAGCTGTTTTTT.